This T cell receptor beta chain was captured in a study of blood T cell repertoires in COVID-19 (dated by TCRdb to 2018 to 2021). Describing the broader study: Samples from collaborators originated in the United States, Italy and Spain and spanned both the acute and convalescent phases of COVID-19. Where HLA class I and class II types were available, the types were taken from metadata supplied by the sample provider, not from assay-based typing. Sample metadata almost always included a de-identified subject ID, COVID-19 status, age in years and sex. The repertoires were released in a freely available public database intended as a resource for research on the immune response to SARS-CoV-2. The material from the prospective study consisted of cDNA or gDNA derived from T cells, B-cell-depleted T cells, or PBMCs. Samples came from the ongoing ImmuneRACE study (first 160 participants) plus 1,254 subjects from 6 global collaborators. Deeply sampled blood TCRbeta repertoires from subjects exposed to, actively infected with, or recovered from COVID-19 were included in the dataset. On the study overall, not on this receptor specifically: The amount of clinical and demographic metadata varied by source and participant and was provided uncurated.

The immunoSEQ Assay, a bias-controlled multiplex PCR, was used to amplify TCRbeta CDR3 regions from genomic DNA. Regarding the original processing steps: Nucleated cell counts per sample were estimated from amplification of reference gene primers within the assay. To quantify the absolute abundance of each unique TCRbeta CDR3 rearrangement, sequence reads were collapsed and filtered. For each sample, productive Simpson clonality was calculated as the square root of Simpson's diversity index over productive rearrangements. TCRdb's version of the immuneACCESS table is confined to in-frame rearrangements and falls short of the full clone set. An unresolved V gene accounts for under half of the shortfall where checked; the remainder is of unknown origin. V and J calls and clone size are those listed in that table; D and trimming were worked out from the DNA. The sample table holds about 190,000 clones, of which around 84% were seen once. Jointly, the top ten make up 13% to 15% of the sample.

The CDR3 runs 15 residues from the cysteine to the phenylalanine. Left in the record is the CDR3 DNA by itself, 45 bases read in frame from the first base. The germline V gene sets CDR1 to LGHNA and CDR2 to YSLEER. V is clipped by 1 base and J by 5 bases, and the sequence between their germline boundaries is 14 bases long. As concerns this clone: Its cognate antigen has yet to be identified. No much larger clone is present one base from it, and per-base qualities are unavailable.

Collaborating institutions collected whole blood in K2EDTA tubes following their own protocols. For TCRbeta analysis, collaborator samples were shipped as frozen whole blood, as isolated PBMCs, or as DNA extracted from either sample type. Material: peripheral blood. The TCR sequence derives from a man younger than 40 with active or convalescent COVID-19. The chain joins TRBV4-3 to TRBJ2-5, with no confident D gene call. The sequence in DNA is TGCGCCAGCAGCCAAGTTTACGCTAGTTTGGAGACCCAGTACTTC. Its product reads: CASSQVYASLETQYF.